This T cell receptor (beta chain) emerged from a study of CD8 T cells in Susac syndrome. The RNA, about 0.45 to 1 ug, was put through reverse transcription using random hexamers. Across 54 Vbeta and 13 Jbeta, immunoSEQ multiplex PCR amplified TCR beta CDR3. TCRdb re-analysed the immunoSEQ multiplex PCR reads in MiXCR, keeping a single row per CDR3 protein. Here the sample spans roughly 250,000 distinct CDR3 sequences, 96% being singletons. V dropped 2 bases and J dropped 1 base, with 14 bases sitting between them. The CDR3 totals 15 residues. Germline CDR1 and CDR2: DFQATT and SNEGSKA (reference sequence).

The clonotype originates from a human donor with Susac syndrome. This chain joins TRBV20-1 and TRBJ1-1; perhaps TRBD1 as D (6 bases). The specimen was CD4+ T cells from PBMCs. The DNA for the CDR3 is TGCAGTGCTAGAAGAGGGGGGCGACAGAACACTGAAGCTTTCTTT. Its translation: CSARRGGRQNTEAFF.